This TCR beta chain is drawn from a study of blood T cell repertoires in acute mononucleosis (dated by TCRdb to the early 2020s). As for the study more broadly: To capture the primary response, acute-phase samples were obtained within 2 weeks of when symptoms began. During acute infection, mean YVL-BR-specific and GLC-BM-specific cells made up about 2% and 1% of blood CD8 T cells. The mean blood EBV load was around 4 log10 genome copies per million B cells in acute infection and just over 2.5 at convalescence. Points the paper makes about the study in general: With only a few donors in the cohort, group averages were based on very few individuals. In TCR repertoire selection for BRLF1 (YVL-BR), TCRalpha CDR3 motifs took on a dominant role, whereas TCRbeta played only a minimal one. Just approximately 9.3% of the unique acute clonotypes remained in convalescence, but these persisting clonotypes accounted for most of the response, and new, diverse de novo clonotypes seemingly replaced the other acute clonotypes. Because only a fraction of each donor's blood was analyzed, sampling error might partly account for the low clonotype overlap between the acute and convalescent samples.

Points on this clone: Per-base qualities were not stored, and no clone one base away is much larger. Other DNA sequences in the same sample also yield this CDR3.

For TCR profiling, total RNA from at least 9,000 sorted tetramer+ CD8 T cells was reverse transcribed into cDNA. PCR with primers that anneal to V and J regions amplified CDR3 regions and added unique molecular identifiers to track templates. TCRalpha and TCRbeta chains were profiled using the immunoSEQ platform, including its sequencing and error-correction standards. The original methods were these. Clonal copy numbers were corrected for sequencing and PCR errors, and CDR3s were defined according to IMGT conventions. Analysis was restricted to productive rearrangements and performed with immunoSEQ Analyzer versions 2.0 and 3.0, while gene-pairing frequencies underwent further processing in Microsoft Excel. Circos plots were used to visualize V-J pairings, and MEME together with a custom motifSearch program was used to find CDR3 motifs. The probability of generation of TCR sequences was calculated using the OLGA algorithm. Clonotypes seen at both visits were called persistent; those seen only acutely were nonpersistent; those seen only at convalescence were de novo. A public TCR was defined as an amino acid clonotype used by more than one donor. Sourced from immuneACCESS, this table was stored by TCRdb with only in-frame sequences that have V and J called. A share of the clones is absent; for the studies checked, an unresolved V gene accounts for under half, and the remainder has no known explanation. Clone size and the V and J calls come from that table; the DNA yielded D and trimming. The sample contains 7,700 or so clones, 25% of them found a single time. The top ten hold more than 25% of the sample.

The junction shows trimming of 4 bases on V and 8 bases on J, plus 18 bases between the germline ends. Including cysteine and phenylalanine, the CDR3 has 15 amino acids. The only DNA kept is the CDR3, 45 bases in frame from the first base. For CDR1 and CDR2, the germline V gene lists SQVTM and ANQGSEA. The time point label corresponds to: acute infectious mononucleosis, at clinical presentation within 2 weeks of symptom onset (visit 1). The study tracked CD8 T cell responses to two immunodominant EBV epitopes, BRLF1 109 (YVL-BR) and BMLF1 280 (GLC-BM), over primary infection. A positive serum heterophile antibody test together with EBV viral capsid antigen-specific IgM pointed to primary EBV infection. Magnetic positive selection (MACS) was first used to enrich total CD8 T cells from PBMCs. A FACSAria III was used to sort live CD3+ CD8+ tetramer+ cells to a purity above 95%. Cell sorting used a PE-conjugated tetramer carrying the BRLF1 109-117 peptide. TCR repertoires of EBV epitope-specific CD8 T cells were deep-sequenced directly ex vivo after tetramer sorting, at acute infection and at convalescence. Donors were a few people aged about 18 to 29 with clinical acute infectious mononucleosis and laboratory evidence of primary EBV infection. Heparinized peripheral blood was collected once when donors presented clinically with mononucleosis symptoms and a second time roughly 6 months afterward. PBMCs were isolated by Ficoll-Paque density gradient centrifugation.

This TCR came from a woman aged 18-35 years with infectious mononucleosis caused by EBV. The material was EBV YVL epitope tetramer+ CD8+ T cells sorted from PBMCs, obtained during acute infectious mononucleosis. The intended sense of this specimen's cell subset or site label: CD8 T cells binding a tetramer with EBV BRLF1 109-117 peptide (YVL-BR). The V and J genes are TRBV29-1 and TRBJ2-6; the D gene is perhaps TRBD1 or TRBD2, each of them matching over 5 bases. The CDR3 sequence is CSVAGGPTGSNVLTF. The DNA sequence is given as TGCAGCGTTGCTGGGGGTCCTACCGGGTCCAACGTCCTGACTTTC.